Listed below are T cell receptor beta chains from one sample, sequenced in a study of blood T cell repertoires in COVID-19. The data were produced by immunoSEQ multiplex PCR, yet TCRdb's version contains in-frame clones alone and is incomplete. The table has roughly 400,000 clones, about 88% seen once. Sequencing input: PBMCs or T cells enriched from blood (not recorded which). All receptors derive from a woman aged 18 to 35 who had been exposed to COVID-19. Each CDR3 is given with its conserved first and last residue. A D gene is named only where the DNA matches it firmly. Some rows mark clone size as missing; the rest say once, few, many or name a class of expanded clone.

d_call cdr3_length j_call v_call clone_size cdr3_nt cdr3_aa
- 13 TRBJ1-2 TRBV28 - TGTGCCAGCAGCCGGACCGGGAGCTATGGCTACACCTTC CASSRTGSYGYTF
TRBD1 15 TRBJ1-1 TRBV9 - TGTGCCAGCAGCGGAAGCAGGGGGCTCGGGACTGAAGCTTTCTTT CASSGSRGLGTEAFF
TRBD1 14 TRBJ1-2 TRBV28 - TGTGCCAGCAGGAGGACAGGGGCAGGCTATGGCTACACCTTC CASRRTGAGYGYTF
- 15 TRBJ1-2 TRBV5-8 - TGTGCCAGCAGCTTTAATCGGGGGGATCTCTATGGCTACACCTTC CASSFNRGDLYGYTF
TRBD2 16 TRBJ2-1 TRBV27 - TGTGCCAGCAGTGTTTTAGCGGGGGGGCATGGGAATGAGCAGTTCTTC CASSVLAGGHGNEQFF
- 15 TRBJ1-2 TRBV7-2 once TGTGCCAGCAGCTTAGTTTTCGAAGACGCGGGCGGCTACACCTTC CASSLVFEDAGGYTF
TRBD2 20 TRBJ2-1 TRBV7-3 - TGTGCCAGCAGCTTGCGTCCAGGACTAGCGGGGGGGCAGTCCTACAATGAGCAGTTCTTC CASSLRPGLAGGQSYNEQFF
TRBD1 16 TRBJ2-3 TRBV11-3 - TGTGCCAGCAGCTCCTCGGACAGGGGCCCGACAGATACGCAGTATTTT CASSSSDRGPTDTQYF
- 15 TRBJ1-5 TRBV3-1/TRBV3-2 - TGTGCCAGCAGCCAAGAACCAATTAAGCAACAGCCCCAGCATTTT CASSQEPIKQQPQHF
TRBD2 17 TRBJ2-1 TRBV9 - TGTGCCAGCAGCGCTCCCATCTGGCGGGAGGGCTCCAATGAGCAGTTCTTC CASSAPIWREGSNEQFF
- 13 TRBJ1-1 TRBV11-2 - TGTGCCAGCAGCTTCGTAACATCCCACGGGGCTTTCTTT CASSFVTSHGAFF
TRBD2 13 TRBJ2-1 TRBV24-1 - TGTGCCACCAGTCCGGGGGGGTACAATGAGCAGTTCTTC CATSPGGYNEQFF
- 13 TRBJ2-7 TRBV3-1/TRBV3-2 - TGTGCCAGCAGTTTTCAGAGAGGGGGTGAGCAGTACTTC CASSFQRGGEQYF
TRBD2 15 TRBJ2-1 TRBV6-2/TRBV6-3 - TGTGCCAGCAGTCGCGGGACTAGCGGGAGTTTAGAGCAGTTCTTC CASSRGTSGSLEQFF
- 14 TRBJ1-5 TRBV11-2 few TGTGCCAGCAGCTTAGGAAGCGGGAATCAGCCCCAGCATTTT CASSLGSGNQPQHF
TRBD1 14 TRBJ1-4 TRBV18 few TGTGCCAGCTCAAAACAGGGGAATAATGAAAAACTGTTTTTT CASSKQGNNEKLFF
TRBD1 16 TRBJ1-5 TRBV4-1 - TGCGCCAGCAGCCAAACCGGGACAGGGGGCCCTCAGCCCCAGCATTTT CASSQTGTGGPQPQHF
TRBD1 17 TRBJ2-1 TRBV10-3 - TGTGCCATCAGTGCGCCGGTAGGGAGGCAGGGGGCGAATGAGCAGTTCTTC CAISAPVGRQGANEQFF
- 13 TRBJ2-7 TRBV7-6 - TGTGCCAGCAGCTTGCAGTCTAGCTACGAGCAGTACTTC CASSLQSSYEQYF
- 15 TRBJ1-2 TRBV28 - TGTGCCAGCACCACTAGGGGGGGAAAACCCTATGGCTACACCTTC CASTTRGGKPYGYTF
- 15 TRBJ1-6 TRBV4-2 - TGTGCCAGCAGCCAAGAGGGCAGGGTTAATTCACCCCTCCACTTT CASSQEGRVNSPLHF
- 16 TRBJ2-7 TRBV7-9 - TGTGCCAGCAGCTTAGGCCCCCGGGACTTAACCTACGAGCAGTACTTC CASSLGPRDLTYEQYF
TRBD1 14 TRBJ1-2 TRBV5-6 once TGTGCCAGCAGCTCCGGGACAGGGGGCTATGGCTACACCTTC CASSSGTGGYGYTF
TRBD1 15 TRBJ1-4 TRBV5-1 - TGCGCCAGCAGCTTGGACGGACAGGGAGGTGAAAAACTGTTTTTT CASSLDGQGGEKLFF
TRBD1 15 TRBJ1-3 TRBV18 - TGTGCCAGCTCACCCGACAGGGTGAGTGGAAACACCATATATTTT CASSPDRVSGNTIYF
TRBD2 16 TRBJ2-1 TRBV28 - TGTGCCAGTTCCCACCTACTAGCGGGGGGGGACAATGAGCAGTTCTTC CASSHLLAGGDNEQFF
TRBD2 14 TRBJ2-5 TRBV19 - TGTGCCAGTAGAAGGACTAGCGGCCAAGAGACCCAGTACTTC CASRRTSGQETQYF
- 14 TRBJ2-2 TRBV6-5 - TGTGCCAGCAGTTACGCGGCGACGACCGGGGAGCTGTTTTTT CASSYAATTGELFF
TRBD1 14 TRBJ1-4 TRBV19 - TGTGCCAGTAAAGTAGGGGGCGATAATGAAAAACTGTTTTTT CASKVGGDNEKLFF
- 14 TRBJ1-4 TRBV7-2 few TGTGCCAGCAGCCCTCAAGGAGCTAATGAAAAACTGTTTTTT CASSPQGANEKLFF
- 15 TRBJ2-7 TRBV15 - TGTGCCACCAGCGCTCCGGGACTGCTCTCCTACGAGCAGTACTTC CATSAPGLLSYEQYF
- 13 TRBJ2-5 TRBV4-1 - TGCGCCAGCAGCCTGCTGGGGCGTGAGACCCAGTACTTC CASSLLGRETQYF
TRBD1 15 TRBJ1-5 TRBV28 - TGTGCCAGCAGCATATCGGGACAGAAAAATCAGCCCCAGCATTTT CASSISGQKNQPQHF
- 12 TRBJ2-7 TRBV11-2 - TGTGCCAGCAGCTTAGTCCGGTACGAGCAGTACTTC CASSLVRYEQYF
- 13 TRBJ2-2 TRBV10-3 - TGTGCCACCGCCCCTATGAACACCGGGGAGCTGTTTTTT CATAPMNTGELFF
TRBD2 14 TRBJ2-1 TRBV19 - TGTGCCAGTACCCGGGAGGGGACTTACAATGAGCAGTTCTTC CASTREGTYNEQFF
TRBD1 14 TRBJ1-5 TRBV7-9 - TGTGCCAGTACAACAGGGGATAGCAATCAGCCCCAGCATTTT CASTTGDSNQPQHF
TRBD2 16 TRBJ2-5 TRBV19 - TGTGCCAGTAGTCCTCCGGGACTAGCGGGGAGTAGGACCCAGTACTTC CASSPPGLAGSRTQYF
- 14 TRBJ2-7 TRBV3-1/TRBV3-2 - TGTGCCAGCAGCCAAGATCTCGGGGCCTACGAGCAGTACTTC CASSQDLGAYEQYF
- 15 TRBJ2-7 TRBV3-1/TRBV3-2 once TGTGCCAGCAGCCAAGATGGGTCGGAGCTTAGCGAGCAGTACTTC CASSQDGSELSEQYF
- 15 TRBJ2-7 TRBV9 - TGTGCCAGCAGCTTAGATGGGGGAGGACTCAACGAGCAGTACTTC CASSLDGGGLNEQYF
- 12 TRBJ2-7 TRBV18 once TGTGCCAGCCGCACCGAGAGCCACGAGCAGTACTTC CASRTESHEQYF
- 14 TRBJ2-6 TRBV6-5 - TGTGCCAGCGAGAAGCGCTCTGGGGCCAACGTCCTGACTTTC CASEKRSGANVLTF
TRBD1 15 TRBJ2-7 TRBV5-3 - TGTGCCAGAAGCAACCGCCGGGACAGAACCTACGAGCAGTACTTC CARSNRRDRTYEQYF
TRBD1 15 TRBJ2-7 TRBV3-1/TRBV3-2 - TGTGCCAGCAGTCCAAACGGACAGGGGGCATACGAGCAGTACTTC CASSPNGQGAYEQYF
- 13 TRBJ2-7 TRBV4-1 few TGCGCCAGCAGCCCGGGACGGGACATCGAGCAGTACTTC CASSPGRDIEQYF
TRBD2 16 TRBJ2-7 TRBV7-2 - TGTGCCAGCAGCAACGGACTAGCGGGGGGGCGGTACGAGCAGTACTTC CASSNGLAGGRYEQYF
- 9 TRBJ2-5 TRBV29-1 - TGCAGCGCCGGGGAGACCCAGTACTTC CSAGETQYF
- 14 TRBJ2-7 TRBV5-6 once TGTGCCAGCAGCTTGGAAGCAGGGTTACTCGAGCAGTACTTC CASSLEAGLLEQYF
- 13 TRBJ2-7 TRBV18 - TGTGCCAGCTCACCGGAACAGGGAGACGAGCAGTACTTC CASSPEQGDEQYF
- 17 TRBJ2-1 TRBV24-1 few TGTGCCACCAGTGATAAGCCTAGCGACTGGTGGGACAATGAGCAGTTCTTC CATSDKPSDWWDNEQFF
TRBD2 15 TRBJ2-1 TRBV4-1 few TGCGCCAGCAGCCCCGGGACTAGCGGACTCAATGAGCAGTTCTTC CASSPGTSGLNEQFF
TRBD1 15 TRBJ2-7 TRBV28 - TGTGCCAGCAGTTTATTTGGACAGGGGGCATACGAGCAGTACTTC CASSLFGQGAYEQYF
TRBD2 14 TRBJ2-1 TRBV10-3 - TGTGCCATCGAGGCTAGCGGGGGGCACAATGAGCAGTTCTTC CAIEASGGHNEQFF
- 13 TRBJ1-2 TRBV16 - TGTGCCAGCAGCCAAGGCCTGTTGGATGGCTACACCTTC CASSQGLLDGYTF
- 15 TRBJ2-3 TRBV5-5 - TGTGCCAGCAGCTTGAATCTAGACCGCACAGATACGCAGTATTTT CASSLNLDRTDTQYF
TRBD2 16 TRBJ2-1 TRBV7-9 - TGTGCCAGCAGCTTAGCACCAGCGGGGGAAAGGAATGAGCAGTTCTTC CASSLAPAGERNEQFF
- 15 TRBJ1-5 TRBV24-1 - TGTGCCACCAGTGAGGACGGGGGAAGCAATCAGCCCCAGCATTTT CATSEDGGSNQPQHF
- 13 TRBJ1-6 TRBV12-3/TRBV12-4 - TGTGCCAGCAGCTCTCTACCGAATTCACCCCTCCACTTT CASSSLPNSPLHF